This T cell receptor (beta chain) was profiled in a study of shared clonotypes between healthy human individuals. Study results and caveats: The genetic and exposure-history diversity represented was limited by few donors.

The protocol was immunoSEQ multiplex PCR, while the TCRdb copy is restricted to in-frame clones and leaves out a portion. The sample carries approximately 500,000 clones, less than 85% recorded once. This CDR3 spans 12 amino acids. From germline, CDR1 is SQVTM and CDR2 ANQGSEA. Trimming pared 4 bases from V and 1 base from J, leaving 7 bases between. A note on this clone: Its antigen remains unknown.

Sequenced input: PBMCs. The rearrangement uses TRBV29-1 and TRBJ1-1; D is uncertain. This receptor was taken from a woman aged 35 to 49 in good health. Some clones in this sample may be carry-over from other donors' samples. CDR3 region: CSVGRANTEAFF. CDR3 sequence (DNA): TGCAGCGTTGGACGTGCGAACACTGAAGCTTTCTTT.